Described below is a single T cell receptor (beta chain) sequence and its context. Its antigen is still unknown. The data were taken from a study of EBV T-cell therapy then PD-1 blockade in nasopharyngeal carcinoma. With 1 base removed from V and 7 bases from J, the gap between germline ends came to 7 bases. Germline loops: CDR1 MNHNS, CDR2 SASEGT. This CDR3 region has 13 residues. The treatment denotes: AdE1-LMPpoly-expanded autologous EBV-specific T-cell therapy followed by anti-PD-1 nivolumab. Sequencing was performed with immunoSEQ multiplex PCR; in TCRdb, only in-frame clones are kept and a portion is missing. The data show approximately 15,000 clones, 80% to 85% seen once.

The rearrangement links TRBV6-1 to TRBJ2-2, with D possibly being TRBD2 (5 bases). Sequences were derived from CD8+ T cells from blood, sampled around day 100 from a patient whose treatment included autologous EBV-specific T cells and nivolumab. The source of this sequence is a man aged 35 to 55 with nasopharyngeal carcinoma. The CDR3 region is CASSEGEFGELFF. The CDR3 region has the DNA TGTGCCAGCAGTGAAGGGGAGTTCGGGGAGCTGTTTTTT.